This T cell receptor (beta chain) was recorded in a study of blood T cell repertoires in COVID-19. Across the whole study: Material from acute and convalescent COVID-19 was sourced from the United States, Italy and Spain. PBMCs, B-cell-depleted T cells, or T cells provided the cDNA or gDNA that made up the material.

In the authors' methods: Reference gene primer amplification in the assay estimated nucleated cell counts. Data came from immunoSEQ multiplex PCR; TCRdb stores just in-frame clones and leaves some out. Clonal size and the V and J genes are those of that table, whereas D and trimming came from the DNA. In the table there are some 150,000 clones, over 80% of which are singletons. CDR1 and CDR2 (germline): SGHNT, YENEEA. The CDR3 length is 15 residues. Trimming took 6 bases from V and 0 from J, leaving 13 bases between them. The TCR comes from a woman in her forties with active or convalescent COVID-19. The rearrangement joins TRBV11-3 to TRBJ2-3, with a possible D match to TRBD2 (5 bases). Sequences were obtained from peripheral blood. This chain's CDR3 is CASSGSVGSTDTQYF. The CDR3 bases are TGTGCCAGCAGTGGTAGCGTGGGAAGCACAGATACGCAGTATTTT.